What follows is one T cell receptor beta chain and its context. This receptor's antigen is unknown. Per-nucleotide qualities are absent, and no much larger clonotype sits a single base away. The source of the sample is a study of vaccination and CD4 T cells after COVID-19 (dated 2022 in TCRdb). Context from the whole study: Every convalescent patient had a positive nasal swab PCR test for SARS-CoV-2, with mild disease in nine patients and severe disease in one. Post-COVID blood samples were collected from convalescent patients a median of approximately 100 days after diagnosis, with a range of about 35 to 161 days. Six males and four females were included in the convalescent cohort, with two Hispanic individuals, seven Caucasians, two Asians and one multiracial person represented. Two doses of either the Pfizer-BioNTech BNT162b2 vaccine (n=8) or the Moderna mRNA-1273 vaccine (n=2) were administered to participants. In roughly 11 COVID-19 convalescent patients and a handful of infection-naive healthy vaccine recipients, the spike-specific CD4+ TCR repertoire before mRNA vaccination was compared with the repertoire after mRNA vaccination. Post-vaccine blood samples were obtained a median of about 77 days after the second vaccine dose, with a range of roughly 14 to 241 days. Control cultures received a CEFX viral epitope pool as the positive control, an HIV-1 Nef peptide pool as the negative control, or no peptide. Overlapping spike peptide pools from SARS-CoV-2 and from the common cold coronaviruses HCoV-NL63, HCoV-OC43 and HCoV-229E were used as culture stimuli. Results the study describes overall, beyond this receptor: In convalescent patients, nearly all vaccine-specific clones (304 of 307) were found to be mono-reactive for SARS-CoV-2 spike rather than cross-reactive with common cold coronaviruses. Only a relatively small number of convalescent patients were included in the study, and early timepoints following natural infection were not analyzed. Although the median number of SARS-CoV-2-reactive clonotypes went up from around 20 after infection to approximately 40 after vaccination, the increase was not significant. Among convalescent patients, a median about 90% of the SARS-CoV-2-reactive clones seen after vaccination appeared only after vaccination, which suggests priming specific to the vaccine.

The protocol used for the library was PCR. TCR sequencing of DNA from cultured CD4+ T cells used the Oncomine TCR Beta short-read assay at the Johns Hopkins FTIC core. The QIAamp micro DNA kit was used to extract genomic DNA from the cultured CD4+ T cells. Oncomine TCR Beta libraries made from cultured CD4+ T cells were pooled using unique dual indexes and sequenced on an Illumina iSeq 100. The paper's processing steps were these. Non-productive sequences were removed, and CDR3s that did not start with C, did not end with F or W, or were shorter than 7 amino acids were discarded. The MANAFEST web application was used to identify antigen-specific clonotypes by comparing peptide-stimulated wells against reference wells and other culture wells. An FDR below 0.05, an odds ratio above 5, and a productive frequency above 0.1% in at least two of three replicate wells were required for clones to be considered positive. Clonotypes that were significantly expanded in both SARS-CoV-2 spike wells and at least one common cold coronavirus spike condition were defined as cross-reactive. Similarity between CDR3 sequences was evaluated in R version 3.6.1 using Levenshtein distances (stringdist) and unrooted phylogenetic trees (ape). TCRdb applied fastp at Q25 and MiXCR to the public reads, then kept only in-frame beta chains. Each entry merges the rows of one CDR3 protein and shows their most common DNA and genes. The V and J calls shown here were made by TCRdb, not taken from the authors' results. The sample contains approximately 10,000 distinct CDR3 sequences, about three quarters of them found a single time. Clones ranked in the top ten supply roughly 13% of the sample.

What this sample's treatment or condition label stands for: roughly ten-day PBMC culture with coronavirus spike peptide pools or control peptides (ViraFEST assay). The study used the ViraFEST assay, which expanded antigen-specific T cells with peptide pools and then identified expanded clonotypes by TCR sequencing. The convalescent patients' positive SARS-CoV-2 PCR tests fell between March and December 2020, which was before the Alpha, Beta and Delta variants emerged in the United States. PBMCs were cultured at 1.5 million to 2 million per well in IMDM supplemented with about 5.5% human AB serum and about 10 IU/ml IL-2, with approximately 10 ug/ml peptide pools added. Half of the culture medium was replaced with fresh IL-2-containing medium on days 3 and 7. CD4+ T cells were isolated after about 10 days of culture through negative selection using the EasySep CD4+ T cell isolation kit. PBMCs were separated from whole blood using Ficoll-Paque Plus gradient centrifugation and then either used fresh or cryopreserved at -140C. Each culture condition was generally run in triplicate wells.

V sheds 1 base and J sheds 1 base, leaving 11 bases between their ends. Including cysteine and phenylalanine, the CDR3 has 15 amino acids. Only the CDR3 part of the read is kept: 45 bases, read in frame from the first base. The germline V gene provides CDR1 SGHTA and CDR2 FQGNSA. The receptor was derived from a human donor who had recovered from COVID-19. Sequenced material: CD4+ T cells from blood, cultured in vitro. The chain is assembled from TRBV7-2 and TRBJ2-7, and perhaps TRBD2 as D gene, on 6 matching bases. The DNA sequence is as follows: TGTGCCAGCAGCTTAGTGGGTAGCGGTTCCTACGAGCAGTACTTC. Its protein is CASSLVGSGSYEQYF.